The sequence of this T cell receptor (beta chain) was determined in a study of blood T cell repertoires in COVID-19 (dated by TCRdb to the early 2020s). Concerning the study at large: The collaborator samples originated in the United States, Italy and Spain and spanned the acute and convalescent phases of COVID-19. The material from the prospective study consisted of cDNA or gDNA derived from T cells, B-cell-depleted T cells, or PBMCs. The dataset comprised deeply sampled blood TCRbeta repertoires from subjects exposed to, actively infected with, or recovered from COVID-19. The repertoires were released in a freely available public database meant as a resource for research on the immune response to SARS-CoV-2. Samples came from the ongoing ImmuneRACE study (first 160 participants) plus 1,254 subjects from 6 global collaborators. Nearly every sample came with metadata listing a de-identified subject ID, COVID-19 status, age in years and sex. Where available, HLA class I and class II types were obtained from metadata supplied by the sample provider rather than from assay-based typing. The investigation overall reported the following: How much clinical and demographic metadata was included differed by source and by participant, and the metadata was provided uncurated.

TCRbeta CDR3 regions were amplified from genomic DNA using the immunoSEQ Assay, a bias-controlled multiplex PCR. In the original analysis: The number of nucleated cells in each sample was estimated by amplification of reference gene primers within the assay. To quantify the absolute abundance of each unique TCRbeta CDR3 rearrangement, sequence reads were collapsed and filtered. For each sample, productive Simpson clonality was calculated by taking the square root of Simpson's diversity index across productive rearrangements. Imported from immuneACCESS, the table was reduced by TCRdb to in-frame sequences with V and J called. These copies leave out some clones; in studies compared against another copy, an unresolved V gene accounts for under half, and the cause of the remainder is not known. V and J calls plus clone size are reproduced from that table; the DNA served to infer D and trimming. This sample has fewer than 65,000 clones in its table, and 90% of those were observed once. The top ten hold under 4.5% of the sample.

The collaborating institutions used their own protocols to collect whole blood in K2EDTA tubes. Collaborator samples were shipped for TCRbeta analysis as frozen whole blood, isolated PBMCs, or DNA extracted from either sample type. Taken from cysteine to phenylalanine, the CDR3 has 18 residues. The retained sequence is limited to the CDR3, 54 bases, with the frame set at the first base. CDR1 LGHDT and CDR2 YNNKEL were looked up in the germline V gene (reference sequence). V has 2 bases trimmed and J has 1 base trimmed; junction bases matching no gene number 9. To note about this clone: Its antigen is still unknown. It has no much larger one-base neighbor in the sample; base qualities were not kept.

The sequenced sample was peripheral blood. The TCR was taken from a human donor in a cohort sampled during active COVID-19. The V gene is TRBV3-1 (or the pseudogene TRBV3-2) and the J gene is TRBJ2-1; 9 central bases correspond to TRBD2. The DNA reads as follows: TGTGCCAGCAGCCAACGGGTATTAGCGGGAGTTTCCTACAATGAGCAGTTCTTC. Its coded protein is CASSQRVLAGVSYNEQFF.